This TCR beta chain was recovered during a study of T cells after somatic rescue of genetic block. Assay: immunoSEQ multiplex PCR; the TCRdb copy retains only in-frame clones and omits some. The repertoire holds 110,000 or so clones, with just over 90% as singletons. The CDR3 is made up of 13 amino acids. V lost 7 bases, J lost 4 bases, and 13 bases lay in between. Sequenced material: peripheral blood mononuclear cells (PBMCs). This receptor was obtained from a woman younger than 35. This chain joins TRBV6-7 and TRBJ1-2, with D hard to call. TRBV6-7 is treated as an ORF (open reading frame) with a function not yet certain. The CDR3 DNA reads TGTGCCAGCAAGTGGCAGCTACGCTATGGCTACACCTTC. Translating it yields CASKWQLRYGYTF.